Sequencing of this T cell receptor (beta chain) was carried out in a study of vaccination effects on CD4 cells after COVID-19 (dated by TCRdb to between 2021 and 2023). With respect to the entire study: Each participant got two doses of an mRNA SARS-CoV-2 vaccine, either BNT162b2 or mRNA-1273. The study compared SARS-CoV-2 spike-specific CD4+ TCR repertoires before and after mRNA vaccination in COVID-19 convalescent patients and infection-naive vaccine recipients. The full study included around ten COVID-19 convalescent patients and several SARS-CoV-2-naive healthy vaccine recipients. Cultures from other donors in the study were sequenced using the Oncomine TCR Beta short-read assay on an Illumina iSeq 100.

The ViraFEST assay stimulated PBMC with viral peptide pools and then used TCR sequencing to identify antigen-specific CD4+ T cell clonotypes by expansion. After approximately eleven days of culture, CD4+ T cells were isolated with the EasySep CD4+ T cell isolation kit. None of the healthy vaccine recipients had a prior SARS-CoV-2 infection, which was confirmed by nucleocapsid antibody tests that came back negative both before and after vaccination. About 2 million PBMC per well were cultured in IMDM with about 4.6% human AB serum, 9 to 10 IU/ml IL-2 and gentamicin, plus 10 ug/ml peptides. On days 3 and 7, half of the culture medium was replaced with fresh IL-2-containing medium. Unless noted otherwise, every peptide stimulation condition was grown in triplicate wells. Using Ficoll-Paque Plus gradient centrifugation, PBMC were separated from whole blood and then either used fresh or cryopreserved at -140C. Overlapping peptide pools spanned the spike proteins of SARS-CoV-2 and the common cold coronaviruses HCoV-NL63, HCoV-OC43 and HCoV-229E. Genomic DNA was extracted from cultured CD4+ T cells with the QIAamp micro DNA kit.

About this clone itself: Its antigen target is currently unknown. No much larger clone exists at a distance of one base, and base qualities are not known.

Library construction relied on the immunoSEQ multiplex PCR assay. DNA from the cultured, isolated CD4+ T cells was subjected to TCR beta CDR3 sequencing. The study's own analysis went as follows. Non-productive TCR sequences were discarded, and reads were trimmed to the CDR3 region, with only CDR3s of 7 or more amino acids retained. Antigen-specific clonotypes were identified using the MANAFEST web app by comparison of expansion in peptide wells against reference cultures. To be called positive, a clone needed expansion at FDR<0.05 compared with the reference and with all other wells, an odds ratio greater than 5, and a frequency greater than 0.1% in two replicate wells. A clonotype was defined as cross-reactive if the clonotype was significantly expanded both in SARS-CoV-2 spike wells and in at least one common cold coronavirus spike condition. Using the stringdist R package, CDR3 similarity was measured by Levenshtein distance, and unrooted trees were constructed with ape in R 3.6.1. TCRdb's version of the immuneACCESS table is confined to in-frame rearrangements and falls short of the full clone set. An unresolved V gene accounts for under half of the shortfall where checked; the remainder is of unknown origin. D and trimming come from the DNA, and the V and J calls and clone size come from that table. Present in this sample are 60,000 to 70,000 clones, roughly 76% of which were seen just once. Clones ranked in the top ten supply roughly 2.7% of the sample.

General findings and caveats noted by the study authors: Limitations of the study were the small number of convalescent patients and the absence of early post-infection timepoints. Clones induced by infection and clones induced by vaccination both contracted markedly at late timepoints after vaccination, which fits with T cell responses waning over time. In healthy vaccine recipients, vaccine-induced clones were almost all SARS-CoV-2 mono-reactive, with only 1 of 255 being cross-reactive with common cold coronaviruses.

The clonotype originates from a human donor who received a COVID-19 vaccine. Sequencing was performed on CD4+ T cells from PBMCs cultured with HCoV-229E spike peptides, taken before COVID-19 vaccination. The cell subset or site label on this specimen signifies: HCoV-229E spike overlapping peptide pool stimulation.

The DNA is TGTGCCAGCAGCTCCTATCGAGAGGAGGTGGTCCTTCGGGCCAACGTCCTGACTTTC. Translated, this is CASSSYREEVVLRANVLTF. The receptor chain draws on TRBV5-6 and TRBJ2-6; TRBD2 is a possible D gene, resting on 5 matching bases. The CDR3 spans 19 residues, from the cysteine through the phenylalanine. Only CDR3 DNA remains: 57 bases, in frame from the first base. Trimming at the junction amounts to 3 bases on V and 5 bases on J, and the germline ends lie 24 bases apart. The germline V gene supplies CDR1 SGHDT and CDR2 YYEEEE. The CDR3 plus the reference TRBV5-6 and TRBJ2-6 genes for the other parts give the full variable domain: DAGVTQSPTHLIKTRGQQVTLRCSPKSGHDTVSWYQQALGQGPQFIFQYYEEEERQRGNFPDRFSGHQFPNYSSELNVNALLLGDSALYLCASSSYREEVVLRANVLTFGAGSRLTVL.